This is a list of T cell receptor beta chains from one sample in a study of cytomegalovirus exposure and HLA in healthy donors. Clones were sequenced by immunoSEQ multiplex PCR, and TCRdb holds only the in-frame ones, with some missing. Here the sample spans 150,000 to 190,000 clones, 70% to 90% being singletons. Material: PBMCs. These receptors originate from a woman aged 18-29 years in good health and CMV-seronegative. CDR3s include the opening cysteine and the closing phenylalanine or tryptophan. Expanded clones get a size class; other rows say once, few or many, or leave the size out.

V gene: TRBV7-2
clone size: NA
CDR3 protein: CASEGHWGEYGYTF

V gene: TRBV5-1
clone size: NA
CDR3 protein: CASSLDPGTGELFF

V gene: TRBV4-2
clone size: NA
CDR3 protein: CASSQDRGPREKKLFF

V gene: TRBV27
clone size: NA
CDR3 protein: CASSLQGMSWDEQFF

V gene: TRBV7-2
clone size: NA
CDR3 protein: CASSWGQGAYEQYF

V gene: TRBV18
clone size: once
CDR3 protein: CASSPSSDSYEQYF

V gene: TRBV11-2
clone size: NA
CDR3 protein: CASSLLTSGTSYNEQFF

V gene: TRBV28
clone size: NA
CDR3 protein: CASSVYFNEKLFF

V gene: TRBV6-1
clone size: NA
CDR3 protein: CASILGLRNEQFF

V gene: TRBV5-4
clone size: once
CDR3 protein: CASSLGGTSNNEQFF

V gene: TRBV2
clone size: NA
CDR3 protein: CASSENWGGRAISRYEQYF

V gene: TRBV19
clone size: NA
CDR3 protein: CASSIGGSVWGRGETQYF

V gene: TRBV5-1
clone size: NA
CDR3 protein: CASSLLQGNTGELFF

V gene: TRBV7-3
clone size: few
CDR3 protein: CASKGRGPEQYF

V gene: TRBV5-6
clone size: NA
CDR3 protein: CASSPLGETGVTDTQYF

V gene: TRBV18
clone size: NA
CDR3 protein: CASSPTSGSGGETQYF

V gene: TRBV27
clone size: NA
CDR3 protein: CASRQGTVPGPQHF

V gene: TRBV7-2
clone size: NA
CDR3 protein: CASSTQPGQGYNEQFF

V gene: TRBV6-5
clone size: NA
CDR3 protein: CASSRGGMNTGELFF

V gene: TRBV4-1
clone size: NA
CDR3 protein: CASSQEGLAGANNEQFF

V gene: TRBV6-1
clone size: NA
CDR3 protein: CASSVQEGIYEQYF

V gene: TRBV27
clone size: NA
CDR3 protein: CASSYYPSRVDTQYF

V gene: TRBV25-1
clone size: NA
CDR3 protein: CASSEPGGPQHF

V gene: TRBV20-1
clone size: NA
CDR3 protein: CSALENEQYF

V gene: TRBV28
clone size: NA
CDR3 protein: CASSLSTGGNTIYF

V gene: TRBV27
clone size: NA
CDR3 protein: CASRVGANYGYTF

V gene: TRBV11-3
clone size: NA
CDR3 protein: CASTPPPREQYF

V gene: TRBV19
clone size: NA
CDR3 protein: CASRAGTGGLSPNYGYTF

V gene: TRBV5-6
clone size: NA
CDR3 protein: CASSLADRANQPQHF